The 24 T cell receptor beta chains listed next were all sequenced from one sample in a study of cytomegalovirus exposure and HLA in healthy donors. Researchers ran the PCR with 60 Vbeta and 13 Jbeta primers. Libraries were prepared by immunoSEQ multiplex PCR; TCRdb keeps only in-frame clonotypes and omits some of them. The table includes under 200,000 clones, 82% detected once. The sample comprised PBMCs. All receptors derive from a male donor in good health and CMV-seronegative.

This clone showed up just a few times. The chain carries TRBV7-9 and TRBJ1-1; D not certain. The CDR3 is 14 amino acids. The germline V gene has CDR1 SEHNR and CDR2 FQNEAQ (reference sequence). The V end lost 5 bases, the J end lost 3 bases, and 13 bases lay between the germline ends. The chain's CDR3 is CASSPRGSHTEAFF. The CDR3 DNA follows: TGTGCCAGCAGCCCCCGAGGGTCCCACACTGAAGCTTTCTTT.

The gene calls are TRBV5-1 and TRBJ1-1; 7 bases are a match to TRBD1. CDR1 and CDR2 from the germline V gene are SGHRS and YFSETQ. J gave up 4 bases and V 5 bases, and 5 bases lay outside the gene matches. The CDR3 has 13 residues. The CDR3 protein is CASRGGAGTEAFF. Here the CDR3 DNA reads TGCGCCAGCAGAGGGGGCGCGGGCACTGAAGCTTTCTTT.

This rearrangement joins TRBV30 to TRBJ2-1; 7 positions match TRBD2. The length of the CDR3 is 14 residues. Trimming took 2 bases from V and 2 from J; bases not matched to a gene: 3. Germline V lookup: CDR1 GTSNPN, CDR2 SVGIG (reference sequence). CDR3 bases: TGTGCCTGGAGTCGCGGGAGAGCCTACAATGAGCAGTTCTTC. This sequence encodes CAWSRGRAYNEQFF.

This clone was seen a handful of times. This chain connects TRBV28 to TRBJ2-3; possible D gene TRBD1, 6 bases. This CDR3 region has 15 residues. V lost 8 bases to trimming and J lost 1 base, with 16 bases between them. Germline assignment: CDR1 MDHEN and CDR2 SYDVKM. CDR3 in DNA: TGTGCCAGCCCGGACAGCCGAGGGGGCACAGATACGCAGTATTTT. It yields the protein CASPDSRGGTDTQYF.

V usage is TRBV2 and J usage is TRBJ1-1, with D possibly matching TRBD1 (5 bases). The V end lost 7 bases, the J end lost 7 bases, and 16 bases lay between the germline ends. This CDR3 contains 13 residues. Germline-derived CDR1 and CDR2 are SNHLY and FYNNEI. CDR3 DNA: TGTGCCAGCACCCGGTACGGCAGGGATGAAGCTTTCTTT. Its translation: CASTRYGRDEAFF.

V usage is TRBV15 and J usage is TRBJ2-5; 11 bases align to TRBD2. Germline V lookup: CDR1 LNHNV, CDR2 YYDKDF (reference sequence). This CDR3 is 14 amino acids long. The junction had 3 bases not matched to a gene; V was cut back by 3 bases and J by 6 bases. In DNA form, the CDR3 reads TGTGCCACCAGCAGGACTAGCGGGGCGCAGACCCAGTACTTC. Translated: CATSRTSGAQTQYF.

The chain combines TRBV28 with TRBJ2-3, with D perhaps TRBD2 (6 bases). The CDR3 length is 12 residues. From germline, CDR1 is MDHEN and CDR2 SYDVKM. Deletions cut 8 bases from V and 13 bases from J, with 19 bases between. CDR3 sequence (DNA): TGTGCCAGCTCCCGGGGGTCCACCTCGGAGTATTTT. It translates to CASSRGSTSEYF.

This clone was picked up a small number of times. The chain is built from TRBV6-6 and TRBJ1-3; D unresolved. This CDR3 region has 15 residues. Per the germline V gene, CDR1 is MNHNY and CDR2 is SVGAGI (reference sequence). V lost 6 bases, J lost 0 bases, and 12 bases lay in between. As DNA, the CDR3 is TGTGCCAGCAGAAGGACGGGGAACTCTGGAAACACCATATATTTT. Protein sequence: CASRRTGNSGNTIYF.

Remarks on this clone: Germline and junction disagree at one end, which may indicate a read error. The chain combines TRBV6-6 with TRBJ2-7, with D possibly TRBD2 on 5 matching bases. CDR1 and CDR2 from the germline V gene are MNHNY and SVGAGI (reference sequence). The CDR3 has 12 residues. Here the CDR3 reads CASSQHERWLDF. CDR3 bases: TGTGCCAGCAGTCAACATGAGCGGTGGTTGGACTTC.

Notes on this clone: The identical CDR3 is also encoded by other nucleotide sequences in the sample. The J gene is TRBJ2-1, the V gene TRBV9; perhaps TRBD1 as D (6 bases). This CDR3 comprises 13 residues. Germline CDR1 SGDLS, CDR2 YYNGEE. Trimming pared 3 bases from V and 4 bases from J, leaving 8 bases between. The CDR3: CASSGTVYNEQFF. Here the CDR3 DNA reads TGTGCCAGCAGCGGGACAGTATACAATGAGCAGTTCTTC.

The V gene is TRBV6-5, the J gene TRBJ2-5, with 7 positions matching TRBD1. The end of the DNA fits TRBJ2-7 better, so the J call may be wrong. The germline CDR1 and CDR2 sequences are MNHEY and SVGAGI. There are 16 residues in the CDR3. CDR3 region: CASSYTKGAYTYEQYF. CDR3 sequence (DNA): TGTGCCAGCAGTTACACAAAGGGGGCTTATACCTACGAGCAGTACTTC.

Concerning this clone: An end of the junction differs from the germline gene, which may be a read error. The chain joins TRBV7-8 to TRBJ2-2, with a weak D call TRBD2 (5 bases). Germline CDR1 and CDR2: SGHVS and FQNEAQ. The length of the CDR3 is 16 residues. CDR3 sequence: CASSSSGLVSSGEPFF. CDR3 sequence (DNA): TGTGCCAGCAGCTCGTCCGGTCTTGTATCTTCCGGGGAGCCGTTTTTT.

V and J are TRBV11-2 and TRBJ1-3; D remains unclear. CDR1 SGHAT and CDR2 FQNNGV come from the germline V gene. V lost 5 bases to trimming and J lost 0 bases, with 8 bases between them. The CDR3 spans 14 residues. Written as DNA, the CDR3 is TGTGCCAGCAGCGCCCACAACTCTGGAAACACCATATATTTT. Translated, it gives CASSAHNSGNTIYF.

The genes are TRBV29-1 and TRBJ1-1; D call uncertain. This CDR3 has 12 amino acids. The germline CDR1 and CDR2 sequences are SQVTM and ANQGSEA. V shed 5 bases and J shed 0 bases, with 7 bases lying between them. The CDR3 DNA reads TGCAGCGTTCTCCTTTTGAACACTGAAGCTTTCTTT. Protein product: CSVLLLNTEAFF.

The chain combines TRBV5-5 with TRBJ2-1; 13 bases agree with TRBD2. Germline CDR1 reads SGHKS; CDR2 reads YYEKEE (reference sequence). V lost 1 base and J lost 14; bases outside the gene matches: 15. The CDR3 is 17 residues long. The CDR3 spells CASSLSLAGGPKVSEFF. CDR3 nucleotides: TGTGCCAGCAGCTTGTCACTAGCGGGGGGGCCTAAGGTCTCGGAGTTCTTC.

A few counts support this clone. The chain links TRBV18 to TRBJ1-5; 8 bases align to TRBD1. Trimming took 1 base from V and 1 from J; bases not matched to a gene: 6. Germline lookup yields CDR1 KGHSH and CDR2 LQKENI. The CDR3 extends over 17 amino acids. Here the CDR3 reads CASSPRSGTGSNQPQHF. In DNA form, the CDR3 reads TGTGCCAGCTCACCACGTTCCGGGACAGGAAGCAATCAGCCCCAGCATTTT.

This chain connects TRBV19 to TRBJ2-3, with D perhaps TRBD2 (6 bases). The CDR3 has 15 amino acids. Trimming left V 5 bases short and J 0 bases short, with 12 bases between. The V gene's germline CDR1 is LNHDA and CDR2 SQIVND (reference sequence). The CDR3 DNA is TGTGCCAGTAGTTCCGGACTAACTAGCACAGATACGCAGTATTTT. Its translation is CASSSGLTSTDTQYF.

In DNA, the CDR3 is TGTGCCAGCAGCTTATGGGGAGGGCAGGTAAGCGATGAGCAGTTCTTC. Amino acid sequence: CASSLWGGQVSDEQFF. The rearrangement joins TRBV11-2 to TRBJ2-1; 7 nucleotides align to TRBD2. The CDR3 has 16 residues. The germline gives CDR1 SGHAT, CDR2 FQNNGV. The junction had 12 bases not matched to a gene; V was cut back by 2 bases and J by 8 bases.

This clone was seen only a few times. The CDR3 nucleotides read TGTGCCAGCGCACAGGGGACAAATAAAAATCAGCCCCAGCATTTT. It yields the protein CASAQGTNKNQPQHF. The chain links TRBV25-1 to TRBJ1-5; 7 bases are shared with TRBD1. The CDR3 covers 15 residues. Germline CDR1 is MGHDK and CDR2 is SYGVNS. With 8 bases clipped from V and 4 bases from J, the junction kept 11 bases outside the gene matches.

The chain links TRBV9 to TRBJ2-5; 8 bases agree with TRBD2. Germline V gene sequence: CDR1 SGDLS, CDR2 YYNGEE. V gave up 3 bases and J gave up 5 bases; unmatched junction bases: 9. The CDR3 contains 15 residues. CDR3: CASSGGSGVGETQYF. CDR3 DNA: TGTGCCAGCAGCGGTGGTAGCGGGGTGGGTGAGACCCAGTACTTC.

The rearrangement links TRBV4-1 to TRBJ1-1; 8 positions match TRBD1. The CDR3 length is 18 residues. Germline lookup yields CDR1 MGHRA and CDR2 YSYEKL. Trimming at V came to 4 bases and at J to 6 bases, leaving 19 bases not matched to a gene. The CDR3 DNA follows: TGCGCCAGCAGCCTAGAGATTGGGACAGGTGAGGTCGGCGCTGAAGCTTTCTTT. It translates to CASSLEIGTGEVGAEAFF.

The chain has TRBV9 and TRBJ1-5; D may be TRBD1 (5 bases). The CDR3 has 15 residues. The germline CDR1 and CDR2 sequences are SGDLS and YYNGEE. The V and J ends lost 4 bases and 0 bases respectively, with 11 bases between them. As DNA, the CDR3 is TGTGCCAGCAGCCCTCAGGGTTATAGCAATCAGCCCCAGCATTTT. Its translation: CASSPQGYSNQPQHF. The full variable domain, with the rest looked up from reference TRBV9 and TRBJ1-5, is DSGVTQTPKHLITATGQRVTLRCSPRSGDLSVYWYQQSLDQGLQFLIQYYNGEERAKGNILERFSAQQFPDLHSELNLSSLELGDSALYFCASSPQGYSNQPQHFGDGTRLSIL.

The CDR3 is CASRGTSGGPEQFF. In DNA, the CDR3 is TGTGCCAGCAGGGGGACTAGCGGAGGACCGGAGCAGTTCTTC. The rearrangement links TRBV6-1 to TRBJ2-1, with 11 bases fitting TRBD2. Per germline, CDR1 MNHNS and CDR2 SASEGT. J was trimmed by 10 bases and V by 6 bases; bases with no gene match: 8. The CDR3 length is 14 residues.

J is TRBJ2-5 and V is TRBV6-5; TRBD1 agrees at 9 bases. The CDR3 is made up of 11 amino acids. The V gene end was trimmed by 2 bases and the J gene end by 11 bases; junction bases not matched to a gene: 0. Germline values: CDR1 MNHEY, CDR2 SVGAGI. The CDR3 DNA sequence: TGTGCCAGCAGTTACGGGACAGGGCAGTACTTC. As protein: CASSYGTGQYF.